This TCR beta chain was obtained from a study of blood T cell repertoires in COVID-19. Clones were read by immunoSEQ multiplex PCR, and TCRdb kept only the in-frame ones, dropping some. The profile shows roughly 230,000 clones, more than 65% of them singletons. The CDR3 consists of 16 residues. The germline CDR1 and CDR2 sequences are MNHEY and SVGAGI. Losses at the gene ends were 0 bases for V and 3 bases for J; bases not matched to a gene: 7. What was sequenced was PBMCs or T cells enriched from blood (not recorded which). The rearrangement links TRBV6-5 to TRBJ1-1, with 7 nucleotides matching TRBD1. The receptor was isolated from a man in his fifties or sixties who had recovered from COVID-19. The CDR3 sequence: CASSYSPLTGDTEAFF. CDR3 DNA: TGTGCCAGCAGTTACTCGCCTCTCACAGGGGACACTGAAGCTTTCTTT.